The rows below give T cell receptor beta chains drawn from one sample of a study of OX40 agonist ivuxolimab in advanced cancers. Repertoires were generated with immunoSEQ multiplex PCR, while TCRdb's copy carries only in-frame clones and drops some. This table holds tens of thousands of clones, less than 90% found once. Here the sequenced sample was CD4+ or CD8+ T cells sorted from blood, taken in a trial of the OX40 agonist ivuxolimab. Every receptor here comes from an adult with an advanced solid tumor such as melanoma, head and neck, liver or kidney cancer. The conserved cysteine and the conserved F or W are not part of the CDR3 here. Each record gives: V gene, J gene, CDR3 protein.

v_call: TRBV7-2
j_call: TRBJ1-1
cdr3_aa: ASSYSKREAF

v_call: TRBV6-5
j_call: TRBJ2-7
cdr3_aa: ASSYSLGTYEQY

v_call: TRBV18
j_call: TRBJ2-7
cdr3_aa: ASSPMEGAEQY

v_call: TRBV7-2
j_call: TRBJ1-1
cdr3_aa: ASSPRTGKAF

v_call: TRBV4-1
j_call: TRBJ2-2
cdr3_aa: ASSQKRGTGELF

v_call: TRBV28
j_call: TRBJ2-1
cdr3_aa: ASSSPAGASYNEQF

v_call: TRBV14
j_call: TRBJ1-6
cdr3_aa: ASSQGNSYNSPLH

v_call: TRBV5-4
j_call: TRBJ2-6
cdr3_aa: ASSLWTNGANVLT

v_call: TRBV6-6
j_call: TRBJ1-2
cdr3_aa: ASSYGQGTNYGYT

v_call: TRBV7-8
j_call: TRBJ2-5
cdr3_aa: ASSSIVGARETQY

v_call: TRBV7-9
j_call: TRBJ1-1
cdr3_aa: ASSWVRTEAF

v_call: TRBV29-1
j_call: TRBJ2-7
cdr3_aa: SVAPSSGSPPGRFEQY

v_call: TRBV5-1
j_call: TRBJ1-3
cdr3_aa: ASSLDRNSGNTIY

v_call: TRBV13
j_call: TRBJ2-7
cdr3_aa: ASSLTGTREQY

v_call: TRBV5-4
j_call: TRBJ2-1
cdr3_aa: ASSPAGEGEQF

v_call: TRBV9
j_call: TRBJ2-5
cdr3_aa: ASSSGQGKETQY

v_call: TRBV6-5
j_call: TRBJ1-2
cdr3_aa: ASTQQGNRGYT

v_call: TRBV27
j_call: TRBJ1-4
cdr3_aa: ASSRQGGEKLF

v_call: TRBV19
j_call: TRBJ1-2
cdr3_aa: ATRGQNYGYT

v_call: TRBV28
j_call: TRBJ1-2
cdr3_aa: ASTGSRGYT

v_call: TRBV7-2
j_call: TRBJ1-3
cdr3_aa: ASSLESRGNTIY

v_call: TRBV15
j_call: TRBJ1-6
cdr3_aa: ATGDREFGSPLH

v_call: TRBV28
j_call: TRBJ2-5
cdr3_aa: ASSLLKTQY

v_call: TRBV4-2
j_call: TRBJ1-3
cdr3_aa: ASSQAWGASGNTIY

v_call: TRBV23-1
j_call: TRBJ1-2
cdr3_aa: ASSQSTGVYGYT

v_call: TRBV4-2
j_call: TRBJ1-3
cdr3_aa: ASSPGHRNTIY

v_call: TRBV9
j_call: TRBJ2-2
cdr3_aa: ASSVTFQDGELF

v_call: TRBV6-1
j_call: TRBJ1-1
cdr3_aa: ASRFGRASEAF

v_call: TRBV4-1
j_call: TRBJ2-3
cdr3_aa: ASSQEAVAGTDTQY

v_call: TRBV7-6
j_call: TRBJ1-2
cdr3_aa: ASSSGGKRRIPSNYGYT

v_call: TRBV6-5
j_call: TRBJ1-6
cdr3_aa: ASSYSGIRNTPLH

v_call: TRBV6-1
j_call: TRBJ1-2
cdr3_aa: ASRGQGAGWGYT

v_call: TRBV5-1
j_call: TRBJ2-5
cdr3_aa: ASSPTGAETQY

v_call: TRBV2
j_call: TRBJ1-6
cdr3_aa: ASSERDSSYNSPLH

v_call: TRBV2
j_call: TRBJ2-7
cdr3_aa: ASSPSGLALSYEQY

v_call: TRBV11-3
j_call: TRBJ1-3
cdr3_aa: ASSLAPNTIY

v_call: TRBV10-3
j_call: TRBJ2-3
cdr3_aa: ATSPTSTSTDTQY

v_call: TRBV28
j_call: TRBJ2-7
cdr3_aa: ASTGGKVLEQY

v_call: TRBV4-1
j_call: TRBJ2-2
cdr3_aa: ASSQEVPVLANTGELF

v_call: TRBV11-2
j_call: TRBJ2-7
cdr3_aa: ASREGHEQY

v_call: TRBV19
j_call: TRBJ1-2
cdr3_aa: ASSYPGQGGNYGYT

v_call: TRBV14
j_call: TRBJ2-7
cdr3_aa: ASSPWTGTYEQY

v_call: TRBV21-1
j_call: TRBJ2-7
cdr3_aa: ASIVPPGQGAYEQY

v_call: TRBV11-2
j_call: TRBJ2-7
cdr3_aa: ASSHQPSGGQSEQY

v_call: TRBV4-3
j_call: TRBJ2-2
cdr3_aa: ASSQGGSKTGELF

v_call: TRBV28
j_call: TRBJ1-3
cdr3_aa: ASSDQGNTIY

v_call: TRBV4-2
j_call: TRBJ1-1
cdr3_aa: ASSRGGQSNTEAF

v_call: TRBV27
j_call: TRBJ1-5
cdr3_aa: ASSLHLSGQPQH

v_call: TRBV19
j_call: TRBJ1-5
cdr3_aa: ASTPQGGVFGNQPQH